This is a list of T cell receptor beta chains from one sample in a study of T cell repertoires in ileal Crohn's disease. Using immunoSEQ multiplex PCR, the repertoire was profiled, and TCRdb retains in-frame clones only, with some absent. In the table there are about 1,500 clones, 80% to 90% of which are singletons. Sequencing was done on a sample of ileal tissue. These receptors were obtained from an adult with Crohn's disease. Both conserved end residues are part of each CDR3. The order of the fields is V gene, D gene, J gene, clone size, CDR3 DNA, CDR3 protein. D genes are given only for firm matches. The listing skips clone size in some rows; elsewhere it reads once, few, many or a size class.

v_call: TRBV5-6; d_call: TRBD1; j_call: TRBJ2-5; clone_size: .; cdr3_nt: TGTGCCAGCAGCTTGGGTTTTGGGACAGGCGGAGAGACCCAGTACTTC; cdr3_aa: CASSLGFGTGGETQYF
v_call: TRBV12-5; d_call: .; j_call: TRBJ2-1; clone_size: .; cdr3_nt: TGTGCTAGTGGTTCCTATACCCTCGGGACAGAGCAGTTCTTC; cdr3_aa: CASGSYTLGTEQFF
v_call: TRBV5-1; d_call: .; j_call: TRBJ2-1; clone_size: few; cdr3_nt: TGCGCCAGCAGCCCGCAGGGGCCTAACAATGAGCAGTTCTTC; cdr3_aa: CASSPQGPNNEQFF
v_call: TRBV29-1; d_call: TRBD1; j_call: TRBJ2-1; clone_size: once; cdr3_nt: TGCAGCGTTGAGCAGGACAGGGGAACTTCTTACAATGAGCAGTTCTTC; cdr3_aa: CSVEQDRGTSYNEQFF
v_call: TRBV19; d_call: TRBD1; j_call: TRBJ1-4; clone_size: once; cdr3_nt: TGTGCCAGTAGCCGGGACAGGGCCGAAAAACTGTTTTTT; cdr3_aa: CASSRDRAEKLFF
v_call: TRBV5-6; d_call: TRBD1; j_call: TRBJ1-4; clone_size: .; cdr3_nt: TGTGCCAGCAGTCACAGGGGGGCTAATGAAAAACTGTTTTTT; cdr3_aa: CASSHRGANEKLFF
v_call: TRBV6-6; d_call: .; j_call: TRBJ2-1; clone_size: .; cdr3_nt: TGTGCCAGCACCACAGGGAGCTCCTACAATGAGCAGTTCTTC; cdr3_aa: CASTTGSSYNEQFF
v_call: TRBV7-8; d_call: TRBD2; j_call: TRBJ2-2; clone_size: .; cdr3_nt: TGTGCCAGCAGCTCAATAGCGGGAGGGCGCACCGGGGAGCTGTTTTTT; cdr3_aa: CASSSIAGGRTGELFF
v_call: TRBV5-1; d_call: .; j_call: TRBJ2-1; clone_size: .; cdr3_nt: TGCGCCAGCTGGGAGGACCCCTCCTACAATGAGCAGTTCTTC; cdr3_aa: CASWEDPSYNEQFF
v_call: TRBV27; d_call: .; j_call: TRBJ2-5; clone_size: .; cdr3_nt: TGTGCCAGCAGTTTATTTTATGAGACCCAGTACTTC; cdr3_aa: CASSLFYETQYF
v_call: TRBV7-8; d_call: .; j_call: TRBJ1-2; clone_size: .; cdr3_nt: TGTGCCAGCAGCTTAACGGGCTGGAACTATGGCTACACCTTC; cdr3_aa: CASSLTGWNYGYTF
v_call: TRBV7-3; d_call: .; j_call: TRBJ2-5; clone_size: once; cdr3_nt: TGTGCCAGCAGCTTAACCCCCACTAGTGGGGAGACCCAGTACTTC; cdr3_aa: CASSLTPTSGETQYF
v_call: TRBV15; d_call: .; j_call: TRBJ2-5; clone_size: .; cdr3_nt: TGTGCCACCAGCAGGCGGGCGCAAGAGACCCAGTACTTC; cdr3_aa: CATSRRAQETQYF
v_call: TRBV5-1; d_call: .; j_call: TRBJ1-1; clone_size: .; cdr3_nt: TGCGCCAGCAGCTTGCGCACGATCGACACTGAAGCTTTCTTT; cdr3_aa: CASSLRTIDTEAFF
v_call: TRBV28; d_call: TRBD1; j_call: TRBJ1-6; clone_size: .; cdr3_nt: TGTGCCAGCCGAGAGACAGGGCGGAATAATTCACCCCTCCACTTT; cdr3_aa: CASRETGRNNSPLHF
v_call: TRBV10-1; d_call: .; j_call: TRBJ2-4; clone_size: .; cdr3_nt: TGCGCCAGCAGTGAGTCGGGCAACAAAAACATTCAGTACTTC; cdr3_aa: CASSESGNKNIQYF
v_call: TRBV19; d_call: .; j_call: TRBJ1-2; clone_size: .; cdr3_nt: TGTGCCAGTAGTATTACGGGGAATGGCTACACCTTC; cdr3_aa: CASSITGNGYTF
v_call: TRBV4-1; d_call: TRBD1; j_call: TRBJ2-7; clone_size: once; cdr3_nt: TGCGCCAGCAGCCAAGAGAGACAGGGGTACCACGAGCAGTACTTC; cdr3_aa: CASSQERQGYHEQYF
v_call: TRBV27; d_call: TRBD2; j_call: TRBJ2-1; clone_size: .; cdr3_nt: TGTGCCAGCAGTGGGGGACTAGCGGCCTACAATGAGCAGTTCTTC; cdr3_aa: CASSGGLAAYNEQFF
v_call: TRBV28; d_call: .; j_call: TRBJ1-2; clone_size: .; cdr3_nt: TGTGCCAGCAGTTTCAGGGGAAGCAACTATGGCTACACCTTC; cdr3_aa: CASSFRGSNYGYTF
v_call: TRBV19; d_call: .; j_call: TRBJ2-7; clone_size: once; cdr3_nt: TGTGCCACCTATGGGGGGAACGAGCAGTACTTC; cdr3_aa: CATYGGNEQYF
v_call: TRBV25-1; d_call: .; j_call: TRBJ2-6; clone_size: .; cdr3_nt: TGTGCCAGCAGTGACCCGGGGTCCGACGGGGCCAACGTCCTGACTTTC; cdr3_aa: CASSDPGSDGANVLTF
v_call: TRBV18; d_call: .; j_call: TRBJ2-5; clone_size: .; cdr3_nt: TGTGCCAGCTCACCTGAGGAGACCCAGTACTTC; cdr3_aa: CASSPEETQYF
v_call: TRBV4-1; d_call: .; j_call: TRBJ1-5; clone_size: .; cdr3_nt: TGCGCCAGCAGCCAAGGACGACAGACCGGCCCCCAGCATTTT; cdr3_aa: CASSQGRQTGPQHF
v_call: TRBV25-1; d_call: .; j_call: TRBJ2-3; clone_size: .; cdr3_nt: TGTGCCAGCAGTGAAACAGATACGCAGTATTTT; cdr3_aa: CASSETDTQYF
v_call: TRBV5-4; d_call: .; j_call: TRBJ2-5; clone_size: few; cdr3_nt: TGTGCCATCGCACCTCAGGGAGAGACCCAGTACTTC; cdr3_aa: CAIAPQGETQYF
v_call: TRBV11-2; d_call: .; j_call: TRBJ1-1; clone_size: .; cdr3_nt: TGTGCCAGCAGCTTAGTTTTGGGTCTGAACACTGAAGCTTTCTTT; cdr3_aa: CASSLVLGLNTEAFF
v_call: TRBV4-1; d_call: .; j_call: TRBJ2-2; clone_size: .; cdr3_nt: TGCGCCAGCAGCCAACAGACCAGAGTTAACACCGGGGAGCTGTTTTTT; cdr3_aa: CASSQQTRVNTGELFF
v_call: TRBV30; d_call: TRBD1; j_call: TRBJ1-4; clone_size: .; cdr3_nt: TGTGCCTGGAGTTCTGACAGGGGGAATGAAAAACTGTTTTTT; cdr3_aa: CAWSSDRGNEKLFF
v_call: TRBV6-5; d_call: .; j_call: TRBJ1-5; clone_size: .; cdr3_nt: TGTGCCAGCAGTTACCAGTTCAATCAGCCCCAGCATTTT; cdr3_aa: CASSYQFNQPQHF
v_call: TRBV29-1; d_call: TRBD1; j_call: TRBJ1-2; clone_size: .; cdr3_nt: TGCAGCGTTCCACAGGGGGTAGGTAGCTATGGCTACACCTTC; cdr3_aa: CSVPQGVGSYGYTF
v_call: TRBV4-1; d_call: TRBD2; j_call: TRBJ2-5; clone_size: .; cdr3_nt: TGCGCCAGCAGTCCCGGGACTAGCGGGAGGGAGACCCAGTACTTC; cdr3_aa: CASSPGTSGRETQYF
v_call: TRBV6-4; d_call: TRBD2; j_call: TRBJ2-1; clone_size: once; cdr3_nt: TGTGCCAGCAGTGAAGCGGGAGAAGGGGGCAATGAGCAGTTCTTC; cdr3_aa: CASSEAGEGGNEQFF
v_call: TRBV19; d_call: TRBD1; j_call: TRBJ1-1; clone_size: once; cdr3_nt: TGTGCCAGTAGTATAGATGGTTGGGGACAGGGGATTAGGCGCACTGAAGCTTTCTTT; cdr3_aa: CASSIDGWGQGIRRTEAFF
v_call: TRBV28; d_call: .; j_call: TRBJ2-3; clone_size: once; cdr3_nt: TGTGCCAGCAGTTTTTCGGGGGCTTTCTCAGATACGCAGTATTTT; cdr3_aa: CASSFSGAFSDTQYF
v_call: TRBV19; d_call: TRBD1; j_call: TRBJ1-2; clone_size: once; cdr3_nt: TGTGCCAGTAGTCCGGACAGGGTCGACTATGGCTACACCTTC; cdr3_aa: CASSPDRVDYGYTF
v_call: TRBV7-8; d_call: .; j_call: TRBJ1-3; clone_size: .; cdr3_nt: TGTGCCAGCAGCTTAGCTGGAGTTTTCTCTGGAAACACCATATATTTT; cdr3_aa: CASSLAGVFSGNTIYF
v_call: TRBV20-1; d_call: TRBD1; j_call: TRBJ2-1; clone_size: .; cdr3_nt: TGCAGTGCTAGAGCAGGGGGTAGACAGTTCTTC; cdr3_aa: CSARAGGRQFF
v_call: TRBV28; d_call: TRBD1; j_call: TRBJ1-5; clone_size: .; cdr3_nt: TGTGCCAGCAGAAACAGGGGGGGTAATCAGCCCCAGCATTTT; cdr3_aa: CASRNRGGNQPQHF
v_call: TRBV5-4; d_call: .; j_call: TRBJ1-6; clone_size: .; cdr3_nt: TGTGCCAGCAGCTTGGATGATTCACCCCTCCACTTT; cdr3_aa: CASSLDDSPLHF
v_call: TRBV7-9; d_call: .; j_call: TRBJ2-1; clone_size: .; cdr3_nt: TGTGCCAGCAGCTTAGGTACAGGCAGGCTCTTC; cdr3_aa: CASSLGTGRLF
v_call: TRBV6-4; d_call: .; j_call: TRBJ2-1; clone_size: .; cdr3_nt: TGTGCCAGCAGTGACTCGGCCGGGACCAGCAATGAGCAGTTCTTC; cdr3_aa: CASSDSAGTSNEQFF
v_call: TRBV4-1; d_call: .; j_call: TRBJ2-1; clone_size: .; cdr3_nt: TGCGCCAGCAGCCAAGAGAAGGGAGACAGGAACAATGAGCAGTTCTTC; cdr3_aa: CASSQEKGDRNNEQFF
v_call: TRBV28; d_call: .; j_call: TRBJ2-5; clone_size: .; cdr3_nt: TGTGCCAGCAGTTTTGGGGGGCTAGCGATTGAAGAGACCCAGTACTTC; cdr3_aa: CASSFGGLAIEETQYF
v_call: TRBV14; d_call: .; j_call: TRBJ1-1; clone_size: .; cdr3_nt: TGTGCCAGCAGCCGAGGGGTGGGGAGAGACACTGAAGCTTTCTTT; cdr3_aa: CASSRGVGRDTEAFF
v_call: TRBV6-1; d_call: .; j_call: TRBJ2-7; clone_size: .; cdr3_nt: TGTGCCAGCAGGGTGGACGCCACCTACGAGCAGTACTTC; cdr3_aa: CASRVDATYEQYF
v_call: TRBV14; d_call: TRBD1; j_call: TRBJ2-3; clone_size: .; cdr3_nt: TGTGCCAGCAGCCCTTCCGGGACAGGGGGCGCCGATACGCAGTATTTT; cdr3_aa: CASSPSGTGGADTQYF
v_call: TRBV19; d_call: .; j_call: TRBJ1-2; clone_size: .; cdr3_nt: TGTGCCAGTAGCCCGGGACTATACTATGGCTACACCTTC; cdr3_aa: CASSPGLYYGYTF
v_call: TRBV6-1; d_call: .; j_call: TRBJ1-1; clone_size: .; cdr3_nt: TGTGCCAGCACTCCTAGGGCAGAGAACACTGAAGCTTTCTTT; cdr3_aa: CASTPRAENTEAFF
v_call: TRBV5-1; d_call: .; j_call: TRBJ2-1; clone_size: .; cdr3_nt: TGCGCCAGCAACAAAGAGGGTTTTGGGTCTGCCAATGAGCAGTTCTTC; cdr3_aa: CASNKEGFGSANEQFF
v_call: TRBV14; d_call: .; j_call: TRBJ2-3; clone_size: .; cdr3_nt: TGTGCCAGCAGCTACACAGATACGCAGTATTTT; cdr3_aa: CASSYTDTQYF
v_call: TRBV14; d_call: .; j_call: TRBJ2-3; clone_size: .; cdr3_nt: TGTGCCAGCAGCCAAATACGTGGGGGAGGCGCAGATACGCAGTATTTT; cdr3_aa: CASSQIRGGGADTQYF
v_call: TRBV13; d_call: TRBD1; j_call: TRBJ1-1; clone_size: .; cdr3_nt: TGTGCCAGCACCCGACAGGGTGGTCTTGAAGCTTTCTTT; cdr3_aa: CASTRQGGLEAFF
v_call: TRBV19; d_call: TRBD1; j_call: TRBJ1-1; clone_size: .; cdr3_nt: TGTGCCAGTAGTACCCGACAGGGTCTGTCTGAAGCTTTCTTT; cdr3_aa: CASSTRQGLSEAFF
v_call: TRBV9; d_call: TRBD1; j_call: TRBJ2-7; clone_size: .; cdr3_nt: TGTGCCAGCAGCGAACGGACAGGGAGAGACGAGCAGTACTTC; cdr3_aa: CASSERTGRDEQYF
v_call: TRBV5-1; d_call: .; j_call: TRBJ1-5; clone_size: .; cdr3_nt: TGCGCCAGCAGCTTTTTAGGGGATAGCAATCAGCCCCAGCATTTT; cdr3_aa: CASSFLGDSNQPQHF
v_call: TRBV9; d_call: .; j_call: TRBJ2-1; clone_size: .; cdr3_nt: TGTGCCAGCAGCGAGCCGGTTCGCTCAGACAATGAGCAGTTCTTC; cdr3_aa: CASSEPVRSDNEQFF
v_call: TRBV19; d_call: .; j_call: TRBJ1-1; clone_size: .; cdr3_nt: TGTGCCAGTAGATCCCTCACCAGCGAGAACACTGAAGCTTTCTTT; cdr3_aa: CASRSLTSENTEAFF